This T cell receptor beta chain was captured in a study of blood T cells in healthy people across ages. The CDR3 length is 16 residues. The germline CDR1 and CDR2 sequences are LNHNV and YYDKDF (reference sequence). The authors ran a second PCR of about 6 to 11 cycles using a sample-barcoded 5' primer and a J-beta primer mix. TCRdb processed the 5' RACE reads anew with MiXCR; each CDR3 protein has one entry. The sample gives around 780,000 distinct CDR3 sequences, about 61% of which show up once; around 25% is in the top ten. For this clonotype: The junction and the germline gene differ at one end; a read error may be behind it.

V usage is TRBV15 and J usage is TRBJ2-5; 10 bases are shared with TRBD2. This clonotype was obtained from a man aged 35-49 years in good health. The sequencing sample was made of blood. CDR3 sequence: CVTSRELTSGLETQYF. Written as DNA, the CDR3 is TGTGTCACCAGCAGGGAACTGACTAGCGGGCTAGAGACCCAGTACTTC. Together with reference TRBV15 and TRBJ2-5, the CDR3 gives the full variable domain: DAMVIQNPRYQVTQFGKPVTLSCSQTLNHNVMYWYQQKSSQAPKLLFHYYDKDFNNEADTPDNFQSRRPNTSFCFLDIRSPGLGDTAMYLCVTSRELTSGLETQYFGPGTRLLVL.